These T cell receptor beta chains were read from a single sample in a study of T cell responses to AZD1222 COVID-19 vaccine. The data were produced by immunoSEQ multiplex PCR, yet TCRdb's version contains in-frame clones alone and is incomplete. The sample has roughly 28,000 clones; over 85% are singletons. Material: peripheral blood, obtained on day 0 of AZD1222 vaccination. These receptor sequences come from an adult in good health. Each CDR3 is given with its conserved first and last residue. A D gene is named only where the DNA matches it firmly. The size entry is marked missing in some rows and otherwise reads once, few, many or a size class.

V	J	size	D	DNA	CDR3
TRBV19	TRBJ1-1	-	-	TGTGCCAGTAGTATAGAGGTAAGGACTGAAGCTTTCTTT	CASSIEVRTEAFF
TRBV7-2	TRBJ2-2	-	-	TGTGCCAGCAGCCCTCTCGGGCGGCCGGGAGCCGGGGAGCTGTTTTTT	CASSPLGRPGAGELFF
TRBV30	TRBJ1-5	-	-	TGTGCCTGGAGTTCATATAGCAATCAGCCCCAGCATTTT	CAWSSYSNQPQHF
TRBV19	TRBJ2-1	-	TRBD2	TGTGCCAGTAGTCCGGCTAGCGGGGGGTACTCCTACAATGAGCAGTTCTTC	CASSPASGGYSYNEQFF
TRBV18	TRBJ1-1	-	-	TGTGCCAGCTCACCATCCCCCTCGAACACTGAAGCTTTCTTT	CASSPSPSNTEAFF
TRBV12-3/TRBV12-4	TRBJ1-2	-	TRBD1	TGTGCCAGCAGCCGGACGGACAGGGATGGCTACACCTTC	CASSRTDRDGYTF
TRBV19	TRBJ2-7	-	-	TGTGCCAGTGCCCCACGCAGGGCGCCGTCCTACGAGCAGTACTTC	CASAPRRAPSYEQYF
TRBV3-1/TRBV3-2	TRBJ2-1	-	-	TGTGCCAGCAGCCAAGAGGTAGGGGGGTATGAGCAGTTCTTC	CASSQEVGGYEQFF
TRBV19	TRBJ2-7	-	-	TGTGCCAGTAGTACGTTGGGACTCTCAGGATACGAGCAGTACTTC	CASSTLGLSGYEQYF
TRBV3-1/TRBV3-2	TRBJ1-2	-	TRBD1	TGTGCCAGCAGCCAACTCAGGGGGCGAAAGAACTATGGCTACACCTTC	CASSQLRGRKNYGYTF
TRBV30	TRBJ1-4	once	-	TGTGCCTCCACGAATCGAGGGGGTTTATTTTTT	CASTNRGGLFF
TRBV9	TRBJ1-1	-	-	TGTGCCAGCAGCCCATGGAGGGCCGACATGAACACTGAAGCTTTCTTT	CASSPWRADMNTEAFF
TRBV11-2	TRBJ2-7	-	-	TGTGCCAGCAGCCCACTGTCCCTCAGCTCCTACGAGCAGTACTTC	CASSPLSLSSYEQYF
TRBV18	TRBJ1-6	once	-	TGTGCCAGCTCACCAGGACAGAGCTCCTATAATTCACCCCTCCACTTT	CASSPGQSSYNSPLHF
TRBV7-9	TRBJ1-2	-	-	TGTGCCAGCAGCTCGACCCTCGGGGGACGATCGATGGGGGGCTATGGCTACACCTTC	CASSSTLGGRSMGGYGYTF
TRBV18	TRBJ2-1	-	TRBD2	TGTGCCAGCTCGCGGACTAGCGGTGACAATGAGCAGTTCTTC	CASSRTSGDNEQFF
TRBV11-2	TRBJ2-7	-	TRBD2	TGTGCCAGCAGCTTAGTGCGGGAGCCCTCCTACGAGCAGTACTTC	CASSLVREPSYEQYF
TRBV11-2	TRBJ1-1	-	TRBD1	TGTGCCAGCATCCAGGGGGCGAGCACTGAAGCTTTCTTT	CASIQGASTEAFF
TRBV4-1	TRBJ1-1	-	-	TGCGCCAGCAGCCACCCGGGGGTTTTCACTGAAGCTTTCTTT	CASSHPGVFTEAFF